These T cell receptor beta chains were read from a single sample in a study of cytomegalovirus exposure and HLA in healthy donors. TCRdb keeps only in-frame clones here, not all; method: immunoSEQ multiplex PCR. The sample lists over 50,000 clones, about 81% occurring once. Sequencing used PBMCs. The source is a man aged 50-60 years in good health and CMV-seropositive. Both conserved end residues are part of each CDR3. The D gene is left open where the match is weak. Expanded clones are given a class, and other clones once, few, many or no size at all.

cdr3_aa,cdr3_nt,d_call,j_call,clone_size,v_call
CASSLMAGTSGTSEQFF,TGTGCCAGTAGTTTAATGGCCGGGACTAGCGGGACAAGTGAGCAGTTCTTC,TRBD2,TRBJ2-1,once,TRBV19
CASSVGAEGEQYF,TGTGCCAGCAGCGTAGGGGCCGAGGGCGAGCAGTACTTC,-,TRBJ2-7,-,TRBV9
CASSRTGAGAIRSEKLFF,TGTGCCAGCAGTCGAACAGGGGCAGGGGCCATAAGGAGTGAAAAACTGTTTTTT,TRBD1,TRBJ1-4,once,TRBV27
CASSPQGITGDLFF,TGTGCCAGCAGCCCACAGGGGATCACCGGGGACCTGTTTTTT,TRBD1,TRBJ2-2,few,TRBV6-5
CASSSPGRDRHYNEQFF,TGTGCCAGCAGCTCACCCGGGCGGGACAGACACTACAATGAGCAGTTCTTC,-,TRBJ2-1,-,TRBV5-4
CASSLQGYNEQFF,TGTGCCAGCAGTTTACAGGGGTACAATGAGCAGTTCTTC,TRBD1,TRBJ2-1,-,TRBV2
CASSLVTSNNEQFF,TGCGCCAGCAGCTTAGTGACTAGCAATAATGAGCAGTTCTTC,TRBD2,TRBJ2-1,-,TRBV5-1
CASSQDRGSNQPQHF,TGCGCCAGCAGCCAGGACAGGGGAAGCAATCAGCCCCAGCATTTT,TRBD1,TRBJ1-5,-,TRBV4-3
CASSQDRTGDYGYTF,TGTGCCAGCAGCCAAGATCGGACAGGAGACTATGGCTACACCTTC,TRBD1,TRBJ1-2,-,TRBV14
CASSTPGRTYEQYF,TGTGCCAGCAGCACCCCGGGGAGGACCTACGAGCAGTACTTC,-,TRBJ2-7,-,TRBV6-5
CASSLGNIGTGMEKLFF,TGTGCCAGCAGCTTAGGGAATATAGGGACAGGGATGGAAAAACTGTTTTTT,TRBD1,TRBJ1-4,-,TRBV7-2
CASARGGTGELFF,TGTGCCAGCGCTAGGGGGGGCACCGGGGAGCTGTTTTTT,-,TRBJ2-2,-,TRBV2
CASSQDSSYEQYF,TGTGCCAGCTCACAGGACAGCTCCTACGAGCAGTACTTC,-,TRBJ2-7,-,TRBV18
CASSLSSGVFQETQYF,TGTGCCAGCAGCTTATCCAGCGGGGTTTTTCAAGAGACCCAGTACTTC,TRBD2,TRBJ2-5,-,TRBV7-2
CASSLRQGGTYEQYF,TGTGCCAGCAGCCTAAGACAGGGGGGGACCTACGAGCAGTACTTC,TRBD1,TRBJ2-7,-,TRBV7-2
CASSLAPASASYEQYF,TGTGCCAGCAGCTTAGCACCAGCGTCAGCTTCTTACGAGCAGTACTTC,-,TRBJ2-7,-,TRBV7-2
CASSEGLAGSQETQYF,TGTGCCAGCAGCGAAGGACTAGCGGGGAGCCAAGAGACCCAGTACTTC,TRBD2,TRBJ2-5,once,TRBV7-3